The rows below give T cell receptor beta chains drawn from one sample of a study of cytomegalovirus exposure and HLA in healthy donors. Method: immunoSEQ multiplex PCR; TCRdb's copy keeps in-frame clones and lacks some. Of under 110,000 clones in the sample, around 82% were seen once. Sequenced: PBMCs. The receptors derive from a man aged 45 to 65 in good health and CMV-seronegative. CDR3s include the opening cysteine and the closing phenylalanine or tryptophan. D genes are given only for firm matches. Clone size is given for some rows only: seen once, a few or many times, or a class if the clone is expanded.

.	TRBD1	TRBV9	TRBJ1-1	CASSRQGSNTEAFF	TGTGCCAGCAGCAGACAGGGGTCCAACACTGAAGCTTTCTTT
few	.	TRBV4-2	TRBJ2-3	CASSQPVRLGFFSTDTQYF	TGTGCCAGCAGCCAACCCGTTCGACTAGGATTCTTTAGCACAGATACGCAGTATTTT
once	.	TRBV19	TRBJ1-2	CASSAERYNYGYTF	TGTGCCAGTAGTGCCGAGAGGTATAACTATGGCTACACCTTC
.	TRBD1	TRBV28	TRBJ1-2	CASRTGGRSYGYTF	TGTGCCAGCCGGACAGGGGGAAGGAGCTATGGCTACACCTTC
.	TRBD1	TRBV6-1	TRBJ1-3	CASRGQGASAYTIYF	TGTGCCAGCAGAGGGCAGGGGGCTTCGGCGTACACCATATATTTT
.	.	TRBV19	TRBJ1-6	CASSFRDSPLHF	TGTGCCAGTAGCTTCAGGGATTCACCCCTCCACTTT
few	.	TRBV19	TRBJ2-3	CASSFGTSTDTQYF	TGTGCCAGTAGTTTTGGGACTTCCACAGATACGCAGTATTTT
few	.	TRBV5-1	TRBJ1-3	CASSLDTGNAGNTIYF	TGCGCCAGCAGCTTGGATACCGGGAACGCTGGAAACACCATATATTTT
.	.	TRBV15	TRBJ2-3	CASRGTDTQYF	TGTGCCAGTCGGGGCACAGATACGCAGTATTTT
once	TRBD2	TRBV7-6	TRBJ2-1	CASSLVGGVGNEQFF	TGTGCCAGCAGCTTAGTCGGGGGGGTAGGCAATGAGCAGTTCTTC
.	TRBD1	TRBV27	TRBJ2-1	CASRRQGESYNEQFF	TGTGCCAGCAGACGACAGGGGGAATCCTACAATGAGCAGTTCTTC
.	TRBD2	TRBV6-1	TRBJ2-2	CASSGRASGGELFF	TGTGCCAGCAGTGGAAGGGCTAGCGGCGGGGAGCTGTTTTTT
once	.	TRBV29-1	TRBJ2-3	CSVGYITGTDTQYF	TGCAGCGTTGGTTACATCACCGGCACAGATACGCAGTATTTT
.	TRBD1	TRBV29-1	TRBJ1-3	CSADRDGGNTIYF	TGCAGCGCCGACAGGGATGGTGGAAACACCATATATTTT
.	.	TRBV6-5	TRBJ1-2	CASSYRGSGYTF	TGTGCCAGCAGTTACCGGGGAAGCGGCTACACCTTC
.	.	TRBV6-1	TRBJ2-3	CASSESGLQHKNTQYF	TGTGCCAGCAGTGAAAGTGGGTTACAGCACAAGAATACGCAGTATTTT
.	TRBD2	TRBV4-3	TRBJ2-2	CASSPEPVLAGTGGELFF	TGCGCCAGCAGCCCCGAACCGGTGCTAGCGGGGACGGGCGGGGAGCTGTTTTTT
.	.	TRBV2	TRBJ1-4	CASRSAQVQRGFF	TGTGCCAGCAGATCCGCGCAGGTACAGCGGGGATTTTTT
.	.	TRBV14	TRBJ2-3	CASSPGDTSADTQYF	TGTGCCAGCAGCCCCGGGGACACCTCAGCCGATACGCAGTATTTT
.	.	TRBV2	TRBJ2-1	CASAPRGGRSYNEQFF	TGTGCCAGCGCCCCCAGAGGGGGTAGGTCCTACAATGAGCAGTTCTTC
.	.	TRBV5-8	TRBJ2-2	CASSLLPGLPNGELFF	TGTGCCAGCAGCTTGTTGCCCGGACTCCCCAACGGGGAGCTGTTTTTT
.	TRBD1	TRBV5-1	TRBJ2-4	CASSLEGTASNIQYF	TGCGCCAGCAGCTTGGAAGGGACAGCGTCGAACATTCAGTACTTC
few	.	TRBV7-2	TRBJ1-4	CASSSQETLFTNEKLFF	TGTGCCAGCAGCTCACAGGAAACCCTTTTCACTAATGAAAAACTGTTTTTT
.	.	TRBV7-9	TRBJ2-6	CASSLGGGYSGANVLTF	TGTGCCAGCAGCTTAGGTGGCGGATACTCTGGGGCCAACGTCCTGACTTTC
.	.	TRBV28	TRBJ1-3	CASSLGSGTSSGNTIYF	TGTGCCAGCAGTTTAGGGTCAGGGACTAGCTCTGGAAACACCATATATTTT
.	.	TRBV11-1	TRBJ2-1	CASSLGGAGSNEQFF	TGTGCCAGCAGCTTAGGCGGGGCAGGGAGCAATGAGCAGTTCTTC
.	.	TRBV19	TRBJ1-6	CASSNTGAGNSPLHF	TGTGCCAGTAGTAATACTGGGGCAGGTAATTCACCCCTCCACTTT
few	.	TRBV11-3	TRBJ2-3	CASSLEGADTQYF	TGTGCCAGCAGCTTAGAAGGGGCAGATACGCAGTATTTT
.	.	TRBV5-1	TRBJ1-6	CASSLSPVDSERPLHF	TGCGCCAGCAGCTTATCCCCCGTTGACAGCGAACGACCCCTCCACTTT